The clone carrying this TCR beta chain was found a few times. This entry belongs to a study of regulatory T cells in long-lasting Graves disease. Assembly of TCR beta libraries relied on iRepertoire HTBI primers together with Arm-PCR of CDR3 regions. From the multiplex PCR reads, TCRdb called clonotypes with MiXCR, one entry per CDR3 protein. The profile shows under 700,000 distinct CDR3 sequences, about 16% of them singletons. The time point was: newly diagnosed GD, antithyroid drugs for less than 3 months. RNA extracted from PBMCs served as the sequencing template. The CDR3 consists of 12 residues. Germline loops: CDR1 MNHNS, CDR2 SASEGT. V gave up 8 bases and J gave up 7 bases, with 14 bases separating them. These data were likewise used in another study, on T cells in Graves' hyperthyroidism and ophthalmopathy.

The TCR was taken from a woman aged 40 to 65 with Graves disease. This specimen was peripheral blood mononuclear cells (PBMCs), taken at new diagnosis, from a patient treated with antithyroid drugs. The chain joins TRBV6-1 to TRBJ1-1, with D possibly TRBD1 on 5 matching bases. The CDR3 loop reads CASFFSRGEAFF. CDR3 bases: TGTGCCAGCTTCTTCTCTAGGGGTGAAGCTTTCTTT.